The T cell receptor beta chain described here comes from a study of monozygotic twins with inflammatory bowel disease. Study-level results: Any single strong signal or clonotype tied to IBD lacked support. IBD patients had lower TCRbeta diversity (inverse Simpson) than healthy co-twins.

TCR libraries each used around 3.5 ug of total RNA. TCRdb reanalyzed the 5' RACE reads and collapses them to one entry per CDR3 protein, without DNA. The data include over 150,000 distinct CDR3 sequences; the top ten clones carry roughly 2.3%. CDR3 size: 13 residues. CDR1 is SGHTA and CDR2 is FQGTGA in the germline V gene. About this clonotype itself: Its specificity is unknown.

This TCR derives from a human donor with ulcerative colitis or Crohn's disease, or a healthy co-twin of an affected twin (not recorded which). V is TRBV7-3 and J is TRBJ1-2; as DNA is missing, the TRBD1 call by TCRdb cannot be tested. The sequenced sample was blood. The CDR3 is CASSPGQGAGYTF.